This T cell receptor beta chain stems from a study of cytotoxic CD8 clonotypes in ibrutinib-treated CLL. Across the study: Patient counts were ten to eleven relapsed/refractory, under 16 treatment-naive and under 18 IGHV unmutated.

Cryopreserved PBMCs provided around 2 micrograms of genomic DNA for the TCR beta libraries. Data came from immunoSEQ multiplex PCR; TCRdb stores just in-frame clones and leaves some out. Of some 70,000 clones listed, 90% are singletons. General study findings and limits: Exceeding age-matched healthy donors, baseline clonality also tracked the counts of circulating CD8+ T cells. Public clonotypes were uncommon and contracted or stayed stable on treatment.

V lost 7 bases to trimming and J lost 0 bases, with 16 bases between them. The germline V gene has CDR1 SQVTM and CDR2 ANQGSEA. CDR3 length: 15 residues. Note on this clone: Its antigen is not known.

The V call is TRBV29-1, the J call TRBJ1-3; D may be TRBD1 (6 bases). Sequenced material: PBMCs, taken after 12 months of ibrutinib treatment. The clonotype originates from a human donor with chronic lymphocytic leukemia. The CDR3 bases are TGCAGCGGACAGGTTTCACTCGACTCTGGAAACACCATATATTTT. Translation: CSGQVSLDSGNTIYF.